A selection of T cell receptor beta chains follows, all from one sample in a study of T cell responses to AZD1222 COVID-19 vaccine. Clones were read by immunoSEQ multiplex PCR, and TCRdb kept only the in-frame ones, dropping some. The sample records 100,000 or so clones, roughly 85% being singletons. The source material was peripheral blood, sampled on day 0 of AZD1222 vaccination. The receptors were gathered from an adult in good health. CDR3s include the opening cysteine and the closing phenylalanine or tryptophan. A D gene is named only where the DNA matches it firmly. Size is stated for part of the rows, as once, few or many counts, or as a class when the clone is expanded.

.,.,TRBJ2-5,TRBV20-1,TGCAGTGCTGGTGGGGGGCTGGCTACGGAGACCCAGTACTTC,CSAGGGLATETQYF
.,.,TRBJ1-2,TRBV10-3,TGTGCCACCTCGGACCCCAGGGAGGGGCATGGCTACACCTTC,CATSDPREGHGYTF
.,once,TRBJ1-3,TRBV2,TGTGCCAGCAAAGAACAGGGTCCCGGGGGAAACACCATATATTTT,CASKEQGPGGNTIYF
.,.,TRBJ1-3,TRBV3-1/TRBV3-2,TGTGCCAGCAGCCAGGGTTCTGGAAACACCATATATTTT,CASSQGSGNTIYF
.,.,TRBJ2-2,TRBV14,TGTGCCAGCACCCCGGGGTTCGGCGGGGAGCTGTTTTTT,CASTPGFGGELFF
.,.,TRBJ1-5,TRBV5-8,TGTGCCAGCAGCTTGGGAGGGGTGGGCAATCAGCCCCAGCATTTT,CASSLGGVGNQPQHF
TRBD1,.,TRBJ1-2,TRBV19,TGTGCCAGTAGTTTACAGGGATTTGCAGGGGGCAATGGCTACACCTTC,CASSLQGFAGGNGYTF
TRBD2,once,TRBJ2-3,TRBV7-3,TGTGCCAGCAGCTACAGCGGGAGGGGTACAGATACGCAGTATTTT,CASSYSGRGTDTQYF
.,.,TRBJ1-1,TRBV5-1,TGCGCCAGCAGCTTGGTGGGGGGCGTTTTTCAGAACACTGAAGCTTTCTTT,CASSLVGGVFQNTEAFF
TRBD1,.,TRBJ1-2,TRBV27,TGTGCCAGCAGTTTATCGTTGGCAGGGGGTAGCTATGGCTACACCTTC,CASSLSLAGGSYGYTF
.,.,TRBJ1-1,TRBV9,TGTGCCAGCAGCGTAGTGCCTAACACTGAAGCTTTCTTT,CASSVVPNTEAFF
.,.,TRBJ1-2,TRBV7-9,TGTGCCAGCAGCTTAGCGAGAGCCCCTAACTATGGCTACACCTTC,CASSLARAPNYGYTF
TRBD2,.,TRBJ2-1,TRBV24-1,TGTGCCACCAGTGATTCAGGGGCTAGCGGGAGCCCCTACAATGAGCAGTTCTTC,CATSDSGASGSPYNEQFF
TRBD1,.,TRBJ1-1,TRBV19,TGTGCCAGTAGTCAGCGACAGGGAAGTATCACTGAAGCTTTCTTT,CASSQRQGSITEAFF
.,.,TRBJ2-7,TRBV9,TGTGCCAGCAGCCCCGGGGTCGGGGGAACCTACGAGCAGTACTTC,CASSPGVGGTYEQYF
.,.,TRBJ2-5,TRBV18,TGTGCCAGCTCACCCCAAGTCGAGGAGGGAGAGACCCAGTACTTC,CASSPQVEEGETQYF
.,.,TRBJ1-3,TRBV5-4,TGTGCCAGCAGCCCCCAGGTGAACTCTGGAAACACCATATATTTT,CASSPQVNSGNTIYF
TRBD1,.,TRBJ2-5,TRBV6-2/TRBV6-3,TGTGCCAGCAGTTTTACCGGACAGGAGCTCCAAGAGACCCAGTACTTC,CASSFTGQELQETQYF
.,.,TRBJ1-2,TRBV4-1,TGCGCCAGCAGACCACAATGGGCACAGGGTGAGCATGGCTACACCTTC,CASRPQWAQGEHGYTF
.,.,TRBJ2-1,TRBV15,TGTGCCACCAGCAGAGACCCCAGGGATGAGCAGTTCTTC,CATSRDPRDEQFF
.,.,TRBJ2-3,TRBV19,TGTGCCAGTAGTGCCGGACAGAGCACAGATACGCAGTATTTT,CASSAGQSTDTQYF
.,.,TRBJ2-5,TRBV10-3,TGTGCCATCAAGGGTAGCCAAGAGACCCAGTACTTC,CAIKGSQETQYF
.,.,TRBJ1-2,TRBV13,TGTGCCAGCAGCTTAGGCCGATTCTATGGCTACACCTTC,CASSLGRFYGYTF
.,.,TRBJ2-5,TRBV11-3,TGTGCCAGCAGCTTAGGGGAGACTCCGGAAGAGACCCAGTACTTC,CASSLGETPEETQYF
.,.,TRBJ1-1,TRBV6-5,TGTGCCAGCAGTTCGGGGGTGAACACTGAAGCTTTCTTT,CASSSGVNTEAFF
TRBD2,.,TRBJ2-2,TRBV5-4,TGTGCCAGCACTTTAGCGGGAGCAAGAGCCGGGGAGCTGTTTTTT,CASTLAGARAGELFF
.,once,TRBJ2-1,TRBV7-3,TGTGCCAGCAGCTTTGGGTCTAGTGCCTACAATGAGCAGTTCTTC,CASSFGSSAYNEQFF
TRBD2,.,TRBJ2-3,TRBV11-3,TGTGCCAGCAGCATAAGACTAGCGGGAAACACAGATACGCAGTATTTT,CASSIRLAGNTDTQYF
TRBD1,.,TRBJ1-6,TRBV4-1,TGCGCCAGCAGCCAAGATATAGGACAGGTTGGCTCACCCCTCCACTTT,CASSQDIGQVGSPLHF
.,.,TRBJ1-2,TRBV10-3,TGTGCCATCAGTGTCCAGGGAGGCTACACCTTC,CAISVQGGYTF
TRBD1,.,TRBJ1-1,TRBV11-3,TGTGCCAGCAGCCCTACAGGGGGCACTGAAGCTTTCTTT,CASSPTGGTEAFF
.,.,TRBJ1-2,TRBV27,TGTGCCAGCAGTTCCGCCAGTCGGGACCGCTATGGCTACACCTTC,CASSSASRDRYGYTF
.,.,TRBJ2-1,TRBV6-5,TGTGCCAGCAGCCTTGAGGGGCCCTACAATGAGCAGTTCTTC,CASSLEGPYNEQFF
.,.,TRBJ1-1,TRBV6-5,TGTGCCAGCAGTCACTTATTAGGGGCCAACACTGAAGCTTTCTTT,CASSHLLGANTEAFF
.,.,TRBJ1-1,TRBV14,TGTGCCAGCAGCCAATATACTCTTAAGGTGAACACTGAAGCTTTCTTT,CASSQYTLKVNTEAFF
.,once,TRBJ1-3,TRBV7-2,TGTGCCAGCAGCTTGGGACACAGCCTCTCTGGAAACACCATATATTTT,CASSLGHSLSGNTIYF
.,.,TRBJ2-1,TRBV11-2,TGTGCCAGCAGCCCCCGCGTTGGGGGACCCTACAATGAGCAGTTCTTC,CASSPRVGGPYNEQFF
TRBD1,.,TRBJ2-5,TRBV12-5,TGTGCTAGTGGTTTGGACAGGGGGCGAGAGACCCAGTACTTC,CASGLDRGRETQYF
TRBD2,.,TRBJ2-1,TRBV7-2,TGTGCCAGCAGCCCGGGACTAGCGGGAGGGCCGGGGAATGAGCAGTTCTTC,CASSPGLAGGPGNEQFF
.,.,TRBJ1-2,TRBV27,TGTGCCAGCAGTCCCTTCCCATTGGATCGCTATGGCTACACCTTC,CASSPFPLDRYGYTF
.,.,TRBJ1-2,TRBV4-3,TGCGCCAGCAGCCGCGACACAGGGACCTATGGCTACACCTTC,CASSRDTGTYGYTF
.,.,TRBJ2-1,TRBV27,TGTGCCAGCAGTTTCCTCTCACTACAGGGCGATGAGCAGTTCTTC,CASSFLSLQGDEQFF
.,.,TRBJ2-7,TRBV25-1,TGTGCCAGCAGTGAATGGGCCAAGGACGAGCAGTACTTC,CASSEWAKDEQYF
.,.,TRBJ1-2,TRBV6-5,TGTGCCGCAAGTTCGTCGGGCGGGAACTATGGCTACACCTTC,CAASSSGGNYGYTF
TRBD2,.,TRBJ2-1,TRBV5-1,TGTGCCAGCAGCTTGGGATTCACTAGCGGGAGGAGAGGAGGTAACAATGAGCAGTTCTTC,CASSLGFTSGRRGGNNEQFF
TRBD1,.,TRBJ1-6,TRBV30,TGTGCCTGGAACATCGCAGGGGGCCTGTTGTCACCCCTCCACTTT,CAWNIAGGLLSPLHF
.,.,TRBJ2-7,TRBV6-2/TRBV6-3,TGTGCCAGCAGTTCCCCGGGGAGGTACGAGCAGTACTTC,CASSSPGRYEQYF
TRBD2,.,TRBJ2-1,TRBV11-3,TGTGCCAGCAGCGGGACTAGCGGGAGGGCCTTGAGGAGTAATGAGCAGTTCTTC,CASSGTSGRALRSNEQFF
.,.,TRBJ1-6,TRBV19,TGTGCCAGTAGTACCTATACGTCAGCCCTCCACTTT,CASSTYTSALHF
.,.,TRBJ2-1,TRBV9,TGTGCCAGCAGCGTAGGGGTGGGCTCCTACAATGAGCAGTTCTTC,CASSVGVGSYNEQFF
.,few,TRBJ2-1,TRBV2,TGTGCCAGCAGTGACCGGGGGCCGGGAAAAAATGAGCAGTTCTTC,CASSDRGPGKNEQFF
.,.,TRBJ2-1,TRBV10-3,TGTGCCATCAGTGAGATCAGGGATGAGCAGTTCTTC,CAISEIRDEQFF
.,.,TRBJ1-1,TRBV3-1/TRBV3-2,TGTGCCAGCAGCCAACATGGAGGGGCTTTCTTT,CASSQHGGAFF